These T cell receptor beta chains were read from a single sample in a study of sequential checkpoint blockade in melanoma. TCRdb's copy holds only in-frame clones and misses some; the assay was immunoSEQ multiplex PCR. The table lists approximately 12,000 clones, about 71% of them singletons. The sequenced sample was CD8+ T cells sorted from blood (inferred from file names), obtained from a patient given nivolumab and ipilimumab in sequence. These receptors were obtained from a human donor with melanoma. Both conserved end residues are part of each CDR3. A D gene is named only where the DNA matches it firmly. The listing skips clone size in some rows; elsewhere it reads once, few, many or a size class.

d_call	j_call	v_call	clone_size	cdr3_aa	cdr3_nt
NA	TRBJ2-4	TRBV6-5	NA	CASRRPGDIQYF	TGTGCCAGCAGGCGTCCGGGTGACATTCAGTACTTC
TRBD2	TRBJ2-7	TRBV25-1	NA	CASSTSGSYEQYF	TGTGCCAGCAGTACTAGCGGGAGCTACGAGCAGTACTTC
TRBD2	TRBJ2-1	TRBV27	NA	CASSYVGLAVHNEQFF	TGTGCCAGCAGTTACGTCGGACTAGCGGTCCACAATGAGCAGTTCTTC
TRBD2	TRBJ2-1	TRBV9	NA	CASSPSGGVGDNEQFF	TGTGCCAGCAGCCCTTCGGGGGGGGTTGGGGACAATGAGCAGTTCTTC
NA	TRBJ1-3	TRBV6-1	once	CASSRLSGNTIYF	TGTGCCAGCAGCAGGCTCTCTGGAAACACCATATATTTT
TRBD1	TRBJ1-3	TRBV2	few	CASRQGQGTGNTIYF	TGTGCCAGCAGACAAGGACAGGGAACTGGAAACACCATATATTTT
TRBD2	TRBJ2-3	TRBV27	NA	CASSASGVGTDTQYF	TGTGCCAGCAGCGCTAGCGGGGTCGGCACAGATACGCAGTATTTT
TRBD2	TRBJ2-7	TRBV4-1	NA	CASSPETSIYEQYF	TGCGCCAGCAGCCCGGAGACTAGCATCTACGAGCAGTACTTC
NA	TRBJ1-5	TRBV19	NA	CASRLTGNQPQHF	TGTGCCAGTAGGCTAACAGGGAATCAGCCCCAGCATTTT
NA	TRBJ2-2	TRBV6-4	medium-sized	CASSEQANTNTGELFF	TGTGCCAGCAGTGAACAGGCTAATACGAACACCGGGGAGCTGTTTTTT
TRBD2	TRBJ2-1	TRBV19	NA	CASSTSSGDYNEQFF	TGTGCCAGTAGTACCTCTAGCGGGGACTACAATGAGCAGTTCTTC
NA	TRBJ2-7	TRBV5-5	NA	CASSSAGYEQYF	TGTGCCAGCAGCTCCGCCGGCTACGAGCAGTACTTC
NA	TRBJ2-7	TRBV11-3	NA	CASSWGGSYEQYF	TGTGCCAGCAGCTGGGGAGGATCCTACGAGCAGTACTTC
NA	TRBJ2-2	TRBV6-4	NA	CASSENAGWDTGELFF	TGTGCCAGCAGTGAAAATGCGGGATGGGACACCGGGGAGCTGTTTTTT
NA	TRBJ2-4	TRBV11-2	medium-sized	CASSLALAKNIQYF	TGTGCCAGCAGCTTAGCCCTGGCCAAAAACATTCAGTACTTC
TRBD1	TRBJ1-1	TRBV27	NA	CASRPGQGLFWTEAFF	TGTGCCAGCAGGCCGGGACAGGGGCTTTTTTGGACTGAAGCTTTCTTT
NA	TRBJ1-1	TRBV6-6	NA	CASSFTENTEAFF	TGTGCCAGCAGCTTCACAGAGAACACTGAAGCTTTCTTT
TRBD1	TRBJ2-7	TRBV28	NA	CASSAAGTGLYEQYF	TGTGCCAGCAGCGCCGCCGGGACAGGGCTGTACGAGCAGTACTTC
NA	TRBJ1-2	TRBV6-1	NA	CASSATTGYGYTF	TGTGCCAGCAGTGCTACTACAGGCTATGGCTACACCTTC
TRBD1	TRBJ2-1	TRBV7-2	NA	CASRVDRGRNNEQFF	TGTGCCAGCAGGGTGGACAGGGGACGCAACAATGAGCAGTTCTTC
TRBD1	TRBJ1-6	TRBV18	few	CASSPRDRSYNSPLHF	TGTGCCAGCTCACCCCGGGACAGAAGTTATAATTCACCCCTCCACTTT
NA	TRBJ2-7	TRBV28	few	CASSLTWGLSYEQYF	TGTGCCAGCAGTTTAACGTGGGGCCTTTCCTACGAGCAGTACTTC
NA	TRBJ1-4	TRBV28	NA	CASSPTYEKLFF	TGTGCCAGCAGTCCAACATATGAAAAACTGTTTTTT
NA	TRBJ2-7	TRBV27	NA	CASSPGPGGQVWPYEQYF	TGTGCCAGCAGTCCGGGGCCAGGGGGGCAGGTTTGGCCCTACGAGCAGTACTTC
NA	TRBJ1-6	TRBV5-3	NA	CARSLWRGYSPLHF	TGTGCCAGAAGCTTGTGGCGGGGGTATTCACCCCTCCACTTT
NA	TRBJ2-7	TRBV27	NA	CASSVTSRYEQYF	TGTGCCAGCAGTGTCACTAGTCGCTACGAGCAGTACTTC
TRBD2	TRBJ2-1	TRBV4-1	few	CASSQSTRLADLEQFF	TGCGCCAGCAGCCAATCAACGAGACTAGCGGATCTTGAGCAGTTCTTC
NA	TRBJ2-1	TRBV27	NA	CASSLSPSGGPGNEQFF	TGTGCCAGCAGTTTGTCGCCTTCCGGGGGGCCGGGCAATGAGCAGTTCTTC
TRBD1	TRBJ1-2	TRBV7-8	few	CASSYRRTTGPNYGYTF	TGTGCCAGCAGTTACCGGCGTACGACAGGGCCTAACTATGGCTACACCTTC
NA	TRBJ2-4	TRBV30	NA	CAWSVTRGIQYF	TGTGCCTGGAGTGTAACAAGGGGCATTCAGTACTTC
TRBD1	TRBJ2-3	TRBV15	NA	CATSRDRGRTDTQYF	TGTGCCACCAGCAGGGACAGGGGGCGGACAGATACGCAGTATTTT
TRBD1	TRBJ1-4	TRBV6-4	NA	CASSPTGGANEKLFF	TGTGCCAGCAGCCCGACAGGGGGCGCAAATGAAAAACTGTTTTTT
NA	TRBJ2-1	TRBV4-1	NA	CASSQTIRAMVHEQFF	TGCGCCAGCAGCCAGACAATAAGAGCCATGGTACATGAGCAGTTCTTC
TRBD2	TRBJ2-1	TRBV11-3	NA	CASNKRESGNNEQFF	TGTGCCAGCAATAAGCGGGAGTCGGGAAACAATGAGCAGTTCTTC
TRBD2	TRBJ2-1	TRBV7-9	few	CASGRMAGVYNEQFF	TGTGCCAGCGGTCGCATGGCGGGAGTCTACAATGAGCAGTTCTTC
TRBD1	TRBJ2-2	TRBV27	NA	CASSFKGATGELFF	TGTGCCAGCAGTTTTAAGGGGGCGACCGGGGAGCTGTTTTTT
TRBD1	TRBJ1-5	TRBV5-6	once	CASSAGQGGQPQHF	TGTGCCAGCAGCGCCGGACAGGGCGGACAGCCCCAGCATTTT